Included here is one TCR beta chain sequence, with context. The table came from immunoSEQ multiplex PCR; TCRdb's copy has only in-frame clones and leaves some out. The profile shows 100,000 to 150,000 clones, around nine tenths of them singletons. The sample comes from a study of control samples from healthy donors and cancer patients. Germline V gene sequence: CDR1 MNHEY, CDR2 SVGAGI. V lost 6 bases and J lost 9, with 24 bases in between. The CDR3 extends over 15 amino acids. The receptor was derived from a man aged 18 to 30 in good health. V and J are TRBV6-5 and TRBJ2-7; possible D gene TRBD1, 6 bases. Sequencing input: blood. CDR3 nucleotides: TGTGCCAGCAGGAGGGACACAGGGTCCTTGGTCCCGCAGTACTTC. This encodes CASRRDTGSLVPQYF.